Listed below are T cell receptor beta chains from one sample, sequenced in a study of post-analysis software for immune sequencing data. One entry per CDR3 protein results from TCRdb running MiXCR on the PCR reads. The data contain roughly 700,000 distinct CDR3 sequences, roughly 27% of them singletons. The sample taken for sequencing was blood. These receptors were obtained from a girl aged 5-17 years with multiple sclerosis. Both conserved end residues are part of each CDR3. Each record gives: V gene, D gene, clone size, J gene, CDR3 DNA, CDR3 protein. A D gene is named only where the DNA matches it firmly. Clone sizes are given selectively: once, few, many, or a class where the clone is expanded.

V: TRBV4-3; D: TRBD2; size: few; J: TRBJ2-3; DNA: TGCGCCAGCAGCCAGGGGACTAGCGGGAGGGCCGTAGATACGCAGTATTTT; CDR3: CASSQGTSGRAVDTQYF
V: TRBV5-5; D: TRBD1; size: few; J: TRBJ2-2; DNA: TGTGCCAGCAGCCCCGGACAGGTCCCCGGGGAGCTGTTTTTT; CDR3: CASSPGQVPGELFF
V: TRBV4-1; D: NA; size: few; J: TRBJ1-5; DNA: TGCGCCAGCAGCCCCCCGGGGGGAAGGGTAGAGGGCAATCAGCCCCAGCATTTT; CDR3: CASSPPGGRVEGNQPQHF
V: TRBV7-2; D: NA; size: NA; J: TRBJ1-3; DNA: TGTGCCAGCAGCTCACCCACAGGGCACAGAAACACCATATATTTT; CDR3: CASSSPTGHRNTIYF
V: TRBV10-3; D: NA; size: NA; J: TRBJ2-4; DNA: TGTGCCGTCAGCGAGGGGCCAGACGGGGGCATTCAGTACTTC; CDR3: CAVSEGPDGGIQYF
V: TRBV7-2; D: NA; size: NA; J: TRBJ1-1; DNA: TGTGCCAGCAGCTTAGATAATGTCCTCACTGAAGCTTTCTTT; CDR3: CASSLDNVLTEAFF
V: TRBV5-1; D: NA; size: NA; J: TRBJ1-5; DNA: TGCGCCAGCAGCTTGGGAGGTGGCAGCGCGCAGCCCCAGCATTTT; CDR3: CASSLGGGSAQPQHF
V: TRBV18; D: TRBD2; size: NA; J: TRBJ2-7; DNA: TGTGCCAGCTCACCTAAGAACGGGGGGGCCGTAAGGGAGCAGTACTTC; CDR3: CASSPKNGGAVREQYF
V: TRBV18; D: NA; size: few; J: TRBJ2-1; DNA: TGTGCCAGCTCACCACGGGGTTTGACTTTTGAGAATGAGCAGTTCTTC; CDR3: CASSPRGLTFENEQFF
V: TRBV4-1; D: TRBD1; size: NA; J: TRBJ1-2; DNA: TGCGCCAGCAGCCAGAATCAGGGGGCTGCCGGCTACACCTTC; CDR3: CASSQNQGAAGYTF
V: TRBV12-3/TRBV12-4; D: TRBD2; size: NA; J: TRBJ2-3; DNA: TGTGCCAGCTGCCTGGGACTAGCGGGGCTAAGCACAGATACGCAGTATTTT; CDR3: CASCLGLAGLSTDTQYF
V: TRBV18; D: NA; size: NA; J: TRBJ2-7; DNA: TGTGCCAGCTCACCACAGGCGCGAAACTACGAGCAGTACTTC; CDR3: CASSPQARNYEQYF
V: TRBV27; D: TRBD2; size: few; J: TRBJ2-1; DNA: TGTGCCAGCAGTTACGGGTTTGGGGGGGAAGATGAGCAGTTCTTC; CDR3: CASSYGFGGEDEQFF
V: TRBV12-3/TRBV12-4; D: TRBD2; size: NA; J: TRBJ2-5; DNA: TGTGCCAGCAGTCCGCCGGGGGGAAGAGGGACCCAGTACTTC; CDR3: CASSPPGGRGTQYF
V: TRBV6-6; D: NA; size: few; J: TRBJ2-1; DNA: TGTGCCAGCAACGGGGGCCTGGATGAGCAGTTCTTC; CDR3: CASNGGLDEQFF
V: TRBV29-1; D: TRBD2; size: few; J: TRBJ2-3; DNA: TGCAGCGTTGCAGGCGGGAGGGGGACAGATACGCAGTATTTT; CDR3: CSVAGGRGTDTQYF
V: TRBV29-1; D: NA; size: NA; J: TRBJ1-2; DNA: TGCAGCGTGCGGGGACGGGGGGATTCTGGCTACACCTTC; CDR3: CSVRGRGDSGYTF
V: TRBV24-1; D: TRBD2; size: NA; J: TRBJ2-3; DNA: TGTGCCACCAGTACGGGGGGGAGTAGCACAGATACGCAGTATTTT; CDR3: CATSTGGSSTDTQYF
V: TRBV6-2/TRBV6-3; D: NA; size: NA; J: TRBJ1-6; DNA: TGTGCCAGCAGTTACCTCCGGGACGGGGATTCACCCCTCCACTTT; CDR3: CASSYLRDGDSPLHF
V: TRBV5-1; D: TRBD1; size: NA; J: TRBJ1-1; DNA: TGCGCCAGCAGCTTCGGTGCAGGGGGTAGGATCACTGAAGCTTTCTTT; CDR3: CASSFGAGGRITEAFF
V: TRBV20-1; D: NA; size: NA; J: TRBJ2-1; DNA: TGCAGTCCCATGGGGTACAATGAGCAGTTCTTC; CDR3: CSPMGYNEQFF
V: TRBV7-2; D: NA; size: few; J: TRBJ2-3; DNA: TGTGCCAGCAGCCAGCAAACAGGGCACGCTAGCACAGATACGCAGTATTTT; CDR3: CASSQQTGHASTDTQYF
V: TRBV9; D: TRBD2; size: few; J: TRBJ2-3; DNA: TGTGCCAGCAGCGTAGTGGCAATGAGCGGGAGTGGGACAGATACGCAGTATTTT; CDR3: CASSVVAMSGSGTDTQYF
V: TRBV10-3; D: NA; size: few; J: TRBJ1-6; DNA: TGTGCCTCGACCGGGGGCTCAAATTCACCCCTCCACTTT; CDR3: CASTGGSNSPLHF
V: TRBV20-1; D: NA; size: NA; J: TRBJ1-5; DNA: TGCAGTGCTATGTCCGGTTCGAGCAATCAGCCCCAGCATTTT; CDR3: CSAMSGSSNQPQHF
V: TRBV7-9; D: NA; size: few; J: TRBJ2-1; DNA: TGTGCCAGCAGCTTGACTGCCATGGAGCAGTTCTTC; CDR3: CASSLTAMEQFF
V: TRBV20-1; D: TRBD2; size: few; J: TRBJ2-3; DNA: TGCAGTGTCAACCTTCGGGCGGGAGGCACAGATACGCAGTATTTT; CDR3: CSVNLRAGGTDTQYF
V: TRBV4-3; D: TRBD1; size: NA; J: TRBJ2-5; DNA: TGCGCCAGCAGCCCAGACAGGGGGCGGTTTGAGGAGACCCAGTACTTC; CDR3: CASSPDRGRFEETQYF